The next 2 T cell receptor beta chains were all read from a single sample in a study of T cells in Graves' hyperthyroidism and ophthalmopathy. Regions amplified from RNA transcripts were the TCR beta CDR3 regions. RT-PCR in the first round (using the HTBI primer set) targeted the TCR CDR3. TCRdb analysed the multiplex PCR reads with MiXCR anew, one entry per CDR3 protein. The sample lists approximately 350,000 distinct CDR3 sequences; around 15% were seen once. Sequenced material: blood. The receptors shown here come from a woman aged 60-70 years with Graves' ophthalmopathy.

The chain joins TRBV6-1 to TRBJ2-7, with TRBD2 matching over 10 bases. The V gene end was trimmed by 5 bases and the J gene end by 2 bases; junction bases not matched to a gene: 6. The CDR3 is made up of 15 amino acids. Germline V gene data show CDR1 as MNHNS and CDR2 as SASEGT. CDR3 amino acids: CASSRPGTSAYEQYF. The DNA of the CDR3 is TGTGCCAGCAGTCGACCCGGGACTAGCGCCTACGAGCAGTACTTC.

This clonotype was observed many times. The CDR3 DNA reads TGTGCCAGCAGCTTATTGAGGGGGGGAAACACCATATATTTT. Its protein is CASSLLRGGNTIYF. The V gene is TRBV11-2, the J gene TRBJ1-3, with D perhaps TRBD1 (6 bases). V was pared by 2 bases and J by 4 bases, with 9 bases between. The CDR3 sequence is 14 residues long. Germline CDR1 SGHAT, CDR2 FQNNGV. Full variable domain (rest looked up from reference TRBV11-2 and TRBJ1-3): EAGVAQSPRYKIIEKRQSVAFWCNPISGHATLYWYQQILGQGPKLLIQFQNNGVVDDSQLPKDRFSAERLKGVDSTLKIQPAKLEDSAVYLCASSLLRGGNTIYFGEGSWLTVV.